Included here is one TCR beta chain sequence, with context. Its specificity is unknown. Each CDR3 protein gets one entry after TCRdb re-called the 5' RACE reads with MiXCR. This table holds approximately 480,000 distinct CDR3 sequences, 18% found once. The source of the sample is a study of T-cell memory formation after mild COVID-19. Findings of the study overall: CD4+ contracting clones were found mainly in CM and EM, and CD8+ ones in EMRA. Pre-infection memory carried some responding clones, suggesting that cross-reactive memory joined.

Trimming cost V 3 bases and J 8 bases; bases outside gene matches: 9. The CDR3 length is 15 residues. Germline V gives CDR1 DFQATT, CDR2 SNEGSKA (reference sequence). The sequenced sample was PBMCs or a T cell subset sorted from them (not recorded which). The chain recombines TRBV20-1 with TRBJ2-1, with 11 bases matching TRBD2. The sequence was collected from an adult woman who had mild COVID-19 (a few samples of this study predate the infection). Cell type and time point are not known. The CDR3 DNA sequence: TGCAGTGCTAGCGGACTAGCGGGCCGGGTAGATGAGCAGTTCTTC. Translating it yields CSASGLAGRVDEQFF.